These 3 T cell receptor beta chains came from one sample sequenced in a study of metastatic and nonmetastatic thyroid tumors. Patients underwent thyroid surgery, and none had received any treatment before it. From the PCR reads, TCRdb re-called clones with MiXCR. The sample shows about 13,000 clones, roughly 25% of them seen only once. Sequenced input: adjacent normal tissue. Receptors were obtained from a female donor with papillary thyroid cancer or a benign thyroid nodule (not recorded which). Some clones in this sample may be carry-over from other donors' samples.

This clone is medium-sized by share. The CDR3 DNA reads TGTGCCAGCCGACAGGGAACTAGGGAGCCCCAGCATTTT. Residues: CASRQGTREPQHF. The rearrangement joins TRBV28 to TRBJ1-5; 7 bases match TRBD1. Trimming took 8 bases from V and 8 from J; bases not matched to a gene: 9. The CDR3 has 13 amino acids. Looked up from germline, CDR1 is MDHEN and CDR2 is SYDVKM.

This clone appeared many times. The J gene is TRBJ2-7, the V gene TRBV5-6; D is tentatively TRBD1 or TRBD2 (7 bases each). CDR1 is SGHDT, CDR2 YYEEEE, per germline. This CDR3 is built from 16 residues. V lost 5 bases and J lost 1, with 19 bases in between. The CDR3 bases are TGTGCCAGCAGGGACAGGATGGGGACTAAGTCCTACGAGCAGTACTTC. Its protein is CASRDRMGTKSYEQYF. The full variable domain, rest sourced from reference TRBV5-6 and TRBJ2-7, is DAGVTQSPTHLIKTRGQQVTLRCSPKSGHDTVSWYQQALGQGPQFIFQYYEEEERQRGNFPDRFSGHQFPNYSSELNVNALLLGDSALYLCASRDRMGTKSYEQYFGPGTRLTVT.

The chain's CDR3 is CASSVAGYNEQFF. CDR3 bases: TGTGCCAGCTCGGTAGCGGGTTACAATGAGCAGTTCTTC. The J gene is TRBJ2-1, the V gene TRBV6-1; 7 bases fit TRBD2. V trimming: 8 bases; J trimming: 4 bases; junction bases outside the gene matches: 5. The germline V gene encodes CDR1 MNHNS and CDR2 SASEGT. There are 13 residues in the CDR3.